Listed here are 6 T cell receptor beta chains from one sample, sequenced in a study of response to subunit inactivated influenza vaccine. TCRdb reprocessed the RT-PCR reads via MiXCR and lists one record per CDR3 protein. This repertoire shows 500,000 to 600,000 distinct CDR3 sequences, 11% to 15% found once; its top ten account for 11%. The sequencing used PBMCs from blood, collected 12 days after vaccination. The receptors derive from a man in his forties or fifties who received an inactivated influenza vaccine.

This clonotype has more than one count but fewer than ten. The chain recombines TRBV20-1 with TRBJ2-1; D is perhaps TRBD2 (5 bases). The germline V gene encodes CDR1 DFQATT and CDR2 SNEGSKA (reference sequence). There are 13 residues in the CDR3. The ends were cut back, 7 bases at V and 8 bases at J, with 18 bases in the middle. This chain's CDR3 is CSVGSPPFDEQFF. The DNA of the CDR3 is TGCAGTGTAGGGAGCCCCCCATTTGATGAGCAGTTCTTC.

This clonotype has only a few counts. This chain uses TRBV5-1 with TRBJ2-4; 10 bases align to TRBD1. V was clipped by 1 base and J by 0 bases; unmatched bases: 10. Germline-derived CDR1 and CDR2 are SGHRS and YFSETQ. The CDR3 covers 19 residues. The CDR3 is CASSLTQTGGRLAKNIQYF. In DNA form, the CDR3 reads TGCGCCAGCAGCTTGACTCAGACAGGGGGCAGACTAGCCAAAAACATTCAGTACTTC.

This clonotype came up many times. The chain employs TRBV10-3 and TRBJ2-7, with TRBD2 matching over 14 bases. Germline-derived CDR1 and CDR2 are ENHRY and SYGVKD. This CDR3 contains 15 residues. Trimming took 8 bases from V and 5 from J; bases not matched to a gene: 8. This CDR3 is CAIGTGLAGVDEQYF. Written as DNA, the CDR3 is TGTGCCATCGGGACGGGACTAGCGGGAGTAGACGAGCAGTACTTC.

This clonotype has a handful of counts. This chain joins TRBV6-4 and TRBJ2-1, with TRBD1 matching over 7 bases. The CDR3 loop spans 15 amino acids. Germline V gene sequence: CDR1 MRHNA, CDR2 SNTAGT. Trimming removed 6 bases from V and 5 bases from J; junction bases left unmatched: 10. DNA for the CDR3: TGTGCCAGCAGCACAAGGGGGCTAGCCGACAATGAGCAGTTCTTC. Translation: CASSTRGLADNEQFF.

This clonotype has just a few counts. This chain uses TRBV19 with TRBJ2-5; 8 bases are a match to TRBD1. V trimming: 3 bases; J trimming: 1 base; junction bases outside the gene matches: 4. The CDR3 covers 15 residues. Germline V gene lookup returns CDR1 LNHDA and CDR2 SQIVND (reference sequence). CDR3 amino acids: CASSMRGQAQETQYF. In nucleotides, the CDR3 is TGTGCCAGTAGTATGAGGGGACAGGCCCAAGAGACCCAGTACTTC.

The chain combines TRBV6-5 with TRBJ1-1, with 7 bases identical to TRBD1. The CDR3 has 14 amino acids. Unmatched junction bases numbered 4, after V lost 0 bases and J lost 6 bases. The germline CDR1 and CDR2 sequences are MNHEY and SVGAGI. CDR3 amino acids: CASSYSDREAEAFF. The CDR3 region has the DNA TGTGCCAGCAGTTACTCCGACAGGGAGGCTGAAGCTTTCTTT.